This T cell receptor (beta chain) was sequenced for a study of shared clonotypes between healthy human individuals. Study results and caveats: Estimated richness values were generally larger in naive subsets than in memory subsets.

Notes on this clone: Its antigen is not known.

V was shortened by 1 base and J by 0 bases, with 13 bases between the two germline ends. The CDR3 loop spans 17 amino acids. Germline V gene data show CDR1 as MNHEY and CDR2 as SMNVEV (reference sequence). Every subset had its genomic DNA shared out evenly among several immunoSEQ plates. Assay used: immunoSEQ multiplex PCR; TCRdb lists only in-frame clones, some missing. The table lists 700,000 or so clones, less than 80% of them singletons, with less than 2% in the top ten. A CD45RA+ naive subset and a CD45RA-negative memory subset were split from CD4+ cells. The sample taken for sequencing was memory CD4+ T cells sorted from blood. Described subset: CD45RA-negative fraction. The chain has TRBV27 and TRBJ2-1, with D possibly TRBD1 on 6 matching bases. The TCR comes from a woman aged 25 to 39 in good health. This CDR3 reads CASSLFWQGLSYNEQFF. The CDR3 nucleotides are TGTGCCAGCAGTTTATTTTGGCAGGGGCTCTCCTACAATGAGCAGTTCTTC.